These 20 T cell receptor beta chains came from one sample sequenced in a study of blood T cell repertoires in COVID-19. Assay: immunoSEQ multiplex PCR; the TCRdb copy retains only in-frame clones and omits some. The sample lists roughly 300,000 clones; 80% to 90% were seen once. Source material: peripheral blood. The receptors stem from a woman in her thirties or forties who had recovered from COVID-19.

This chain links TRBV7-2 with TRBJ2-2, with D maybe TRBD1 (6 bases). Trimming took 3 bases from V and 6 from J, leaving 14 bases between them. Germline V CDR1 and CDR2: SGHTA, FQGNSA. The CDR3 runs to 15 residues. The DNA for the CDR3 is TGTGCCAGCAGCTTCCGGGACACGGCGGCCGGGGAGCTGTTTTTT. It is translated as CASSFRDTAAGELFF.

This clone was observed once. CDR3 amino acids: CASSVGQVWYF. Written as DNA, the CDR3 is TGTGCCAGCAGCGTCGGACAGGTGTGGTACTTC. The V and J genes are TRBV6-5 and TRBJ2-7, with 7 bases matching TRBD1. Germline V lookup: CDR1 MNHEY, CDR2 SVGAGI. This CDR3 is built from 11 residues. J gave up 12 bases and V 6 bases, and 8 bases lay outside the gene matches.

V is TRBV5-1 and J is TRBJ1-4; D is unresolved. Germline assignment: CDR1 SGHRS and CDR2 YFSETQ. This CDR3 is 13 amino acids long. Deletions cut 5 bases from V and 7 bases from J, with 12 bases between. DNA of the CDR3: TGCGCCAGCAGGAAGCGGGTTGGTGAAAAACTGTTTTTT. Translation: CASRKRVGEKLFF.

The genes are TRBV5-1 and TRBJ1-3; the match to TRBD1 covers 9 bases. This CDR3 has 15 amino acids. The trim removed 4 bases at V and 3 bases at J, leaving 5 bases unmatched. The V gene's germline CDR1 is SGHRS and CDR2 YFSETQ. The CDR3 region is CASSRTGGDGNTIYF. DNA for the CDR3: TGCGCCAGCAGCCGTACAGGGGGCGATGGAAACACCATATATTTT.

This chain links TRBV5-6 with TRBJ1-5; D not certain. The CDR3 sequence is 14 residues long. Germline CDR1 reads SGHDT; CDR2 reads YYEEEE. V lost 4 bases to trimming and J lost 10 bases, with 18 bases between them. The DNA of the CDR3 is TGTGCCAGCAGCCCCCAAGCCGGCGCGGGACCCCAGCATTTT. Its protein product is CASSPQAGAGPQHF.

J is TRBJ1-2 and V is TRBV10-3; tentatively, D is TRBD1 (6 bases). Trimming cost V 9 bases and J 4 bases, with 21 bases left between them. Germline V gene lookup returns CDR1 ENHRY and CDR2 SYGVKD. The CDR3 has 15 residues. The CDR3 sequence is CAISSPPGDGYGYTF. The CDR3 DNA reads TGTGCCATATCATCCCCCCCAGGGGATGGCTATGGCTACACCTTC.

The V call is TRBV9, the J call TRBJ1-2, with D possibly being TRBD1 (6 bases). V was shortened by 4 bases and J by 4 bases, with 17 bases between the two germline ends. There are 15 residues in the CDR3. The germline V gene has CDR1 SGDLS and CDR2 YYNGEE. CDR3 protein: CASSTNPTGTYGYTF. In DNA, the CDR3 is TGTGCCAGCAGCACCAATCCGACAGGCACCTATGGCTACACCTTC. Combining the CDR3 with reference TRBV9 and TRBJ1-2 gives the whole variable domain DSGVTQTPKHLITATGQRVTLRCSPRSGDLSVYWYQQSLDQGLQFLIQYYNGEERAKGNILERFSAQQFPDLHSELNLSSLELGDSALYFCASSTNPTGTYGYTFGSGTRLTVV.

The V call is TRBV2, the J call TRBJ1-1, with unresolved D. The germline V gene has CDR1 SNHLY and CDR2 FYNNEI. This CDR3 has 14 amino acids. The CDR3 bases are TGTGCTACCAAGCTACGGTTTATGAACACTGAAGCTTTCTTT. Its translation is CATKLRFMNTEAFF.

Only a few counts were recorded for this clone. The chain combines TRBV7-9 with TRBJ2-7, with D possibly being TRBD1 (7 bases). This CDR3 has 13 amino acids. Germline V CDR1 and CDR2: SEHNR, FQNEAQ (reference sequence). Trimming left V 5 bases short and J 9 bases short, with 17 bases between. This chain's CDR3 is CASSPQGGTGQYF. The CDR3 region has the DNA TGTGCCAGCAGCCCGCAGGGGGGTACTGGGCAGTACTTC.

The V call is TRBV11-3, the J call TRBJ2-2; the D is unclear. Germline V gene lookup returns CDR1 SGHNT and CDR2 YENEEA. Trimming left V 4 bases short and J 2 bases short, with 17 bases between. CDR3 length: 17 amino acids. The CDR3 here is CASSSQYVDTNTGELFF. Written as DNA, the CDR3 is TGTGCCAGCAGCTCCCAGTATGTCGATACCAACACCGGGGAGCTGTTTTTT.

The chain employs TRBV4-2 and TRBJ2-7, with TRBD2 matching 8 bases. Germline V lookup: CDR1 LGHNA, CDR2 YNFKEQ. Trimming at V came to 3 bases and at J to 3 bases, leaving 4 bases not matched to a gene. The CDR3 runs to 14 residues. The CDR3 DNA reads TGTGCCAGCAGCCAGCGGGGGGACCTCTACGAGCAGTACTTC. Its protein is CASSQRGDLYEQYF.

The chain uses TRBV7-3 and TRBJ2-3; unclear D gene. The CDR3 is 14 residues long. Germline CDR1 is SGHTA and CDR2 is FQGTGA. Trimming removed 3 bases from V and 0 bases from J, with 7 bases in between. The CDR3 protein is CASSLGQSTDTQYF. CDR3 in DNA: TGTGCCAGCAGCTTGGGCCAGAGCACAGATACGCAGTATTTT. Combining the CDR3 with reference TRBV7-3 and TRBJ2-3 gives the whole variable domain GAGVSQTPSNKVTEKGKYVELRCDPISGHTALYWYRQSLGQGPEFLIYFQGTGAADDSGLPNDRFFAVRPEGSVSTLKIQRTERGDSAVYLCASSLGQSTDTQYFGPGTRLTVL.

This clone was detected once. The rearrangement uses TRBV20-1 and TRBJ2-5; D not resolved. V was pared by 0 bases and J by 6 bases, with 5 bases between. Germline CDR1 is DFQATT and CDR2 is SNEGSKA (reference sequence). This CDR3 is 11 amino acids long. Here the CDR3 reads CSARDPKTQYF. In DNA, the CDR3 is TGCAGTGCTAGAGATCCAAAGACCCAGTACTTC.

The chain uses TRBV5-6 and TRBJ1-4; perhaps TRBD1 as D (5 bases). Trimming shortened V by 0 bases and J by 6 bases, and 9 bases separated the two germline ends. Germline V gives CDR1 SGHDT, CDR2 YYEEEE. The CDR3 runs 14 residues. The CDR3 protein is CASSLVDNHEKLFF. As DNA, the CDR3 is TGTGCCAGCAGCTTGGTGGACAACCATGAAAAACTGTTTTTT.

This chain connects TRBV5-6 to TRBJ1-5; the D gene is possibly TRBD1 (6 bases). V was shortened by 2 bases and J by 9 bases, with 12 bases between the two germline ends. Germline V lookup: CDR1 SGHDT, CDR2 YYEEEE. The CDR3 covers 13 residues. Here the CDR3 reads CASSFDRLTPQHF. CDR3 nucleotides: TGTGCCAGCAGCTTCGACAGGCTCACGCCCCAGCATTTT.

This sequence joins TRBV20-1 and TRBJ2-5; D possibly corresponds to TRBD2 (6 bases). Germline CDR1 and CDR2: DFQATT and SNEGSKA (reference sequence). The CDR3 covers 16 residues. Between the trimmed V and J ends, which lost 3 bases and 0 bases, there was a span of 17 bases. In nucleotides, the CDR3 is TGCAGTGCTAGTGCCATAGCGGCGACTAACCAAGAGACCCAGTACTTC. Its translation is CSASAIAATNQETQYF.

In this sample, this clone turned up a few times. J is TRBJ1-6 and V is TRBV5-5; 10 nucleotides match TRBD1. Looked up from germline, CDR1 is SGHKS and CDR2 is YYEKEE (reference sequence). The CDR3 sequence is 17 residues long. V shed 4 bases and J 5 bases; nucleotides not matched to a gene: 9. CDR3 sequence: CASSRGPGTGDNSPLHF. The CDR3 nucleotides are TGTGCCAGCAGCCGAGGTCCCGGGACAGGGGATAATTCACCCCTCCACTTT.

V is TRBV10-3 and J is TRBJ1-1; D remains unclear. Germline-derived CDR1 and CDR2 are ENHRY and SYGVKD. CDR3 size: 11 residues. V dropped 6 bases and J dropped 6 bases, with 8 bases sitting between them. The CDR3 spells CAIRAGAEAFF. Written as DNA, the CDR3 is TGTGCCATCAGGGCTGGAGCTGAAGCTTTCTTT.

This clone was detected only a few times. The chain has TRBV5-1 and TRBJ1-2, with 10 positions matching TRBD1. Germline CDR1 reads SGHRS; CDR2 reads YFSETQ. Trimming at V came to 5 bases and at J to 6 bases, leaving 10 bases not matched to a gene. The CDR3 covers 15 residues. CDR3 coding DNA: TGCGCCAGCAGTTTACCCTCCGGGACAGGGGATGGCTACACCTTC. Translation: CASSLPSGTGDGYTF.

CDR3 nucleotides: TGTGCCAGCAGACAGGGTAATTCACCCCTCCACTTT. Protein: CASRQGNSPLHF. This chain uses TRBV6-5 with TRBJ1-6; D possibly corresponds to TRBD1 (6 bases). Looked up from germline, CDR1 is MNHEY and CDR2 is SVGAGI. The CDR3 consists of 12 residues. With 6 bases removed from V and 6 bases from J, the gap between germline ends came to 6 bases.